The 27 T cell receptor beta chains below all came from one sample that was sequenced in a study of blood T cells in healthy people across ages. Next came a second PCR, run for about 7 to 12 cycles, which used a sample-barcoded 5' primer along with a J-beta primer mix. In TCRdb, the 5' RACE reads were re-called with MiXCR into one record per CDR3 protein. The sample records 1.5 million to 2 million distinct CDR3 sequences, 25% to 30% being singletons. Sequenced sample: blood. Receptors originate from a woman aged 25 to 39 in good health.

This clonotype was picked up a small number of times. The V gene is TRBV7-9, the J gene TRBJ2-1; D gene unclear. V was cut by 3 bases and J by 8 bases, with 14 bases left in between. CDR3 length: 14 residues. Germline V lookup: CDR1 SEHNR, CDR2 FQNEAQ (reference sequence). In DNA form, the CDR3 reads TGTGCCAGCAGCTTTCCTGGGCCCCGAGATGAGCAGTTCTTC. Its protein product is CASSFPGPRDEQFF. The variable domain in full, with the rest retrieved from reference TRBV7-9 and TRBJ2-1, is DTGVSQNPRHKITKRGQNVTFRCDPISEHNRLYWYRQTLGQGPEFLTYFQNEAQLEKSRLLSDRFSAERPKGSFSTLEIQRTEQGDSAMYLCASSFPGPRDEQFFGPGTRLTVL.

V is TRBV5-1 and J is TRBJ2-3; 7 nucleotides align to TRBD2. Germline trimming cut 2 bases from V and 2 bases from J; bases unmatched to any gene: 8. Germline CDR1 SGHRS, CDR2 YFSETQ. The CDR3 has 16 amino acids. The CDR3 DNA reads TGCGCCAGCAGCTTTGAGCGGGGTGAAGTCACAGATACGCAGTATTTT. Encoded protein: CASSFERGEVTDTQYF.

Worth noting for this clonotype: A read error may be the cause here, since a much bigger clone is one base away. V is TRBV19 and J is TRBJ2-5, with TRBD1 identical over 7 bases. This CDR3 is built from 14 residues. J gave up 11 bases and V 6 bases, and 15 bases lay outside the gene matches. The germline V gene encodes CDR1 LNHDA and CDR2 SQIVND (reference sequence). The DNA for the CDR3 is TGTGCCAGTAGCCACAGGGGCCAGGGAGATGAGCAGTACTTC. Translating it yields CASSHRGQGDEQYF.

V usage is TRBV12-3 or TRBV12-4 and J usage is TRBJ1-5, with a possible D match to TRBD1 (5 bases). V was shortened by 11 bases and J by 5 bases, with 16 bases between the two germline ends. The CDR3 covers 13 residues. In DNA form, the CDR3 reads TGTGCCGACAGTTTAGAACGGGATCAGCCCCAGCATTTT. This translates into CADSLERDQPQHF.

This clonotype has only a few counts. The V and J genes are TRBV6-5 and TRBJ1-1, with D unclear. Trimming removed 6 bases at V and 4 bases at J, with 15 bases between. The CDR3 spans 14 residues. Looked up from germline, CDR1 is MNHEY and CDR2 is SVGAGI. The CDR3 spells CASRTQREVTEAFF. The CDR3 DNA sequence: TGTGCCAGCAGAACACAGCGGGAGGTCACTGAAGCTTTCTTT.

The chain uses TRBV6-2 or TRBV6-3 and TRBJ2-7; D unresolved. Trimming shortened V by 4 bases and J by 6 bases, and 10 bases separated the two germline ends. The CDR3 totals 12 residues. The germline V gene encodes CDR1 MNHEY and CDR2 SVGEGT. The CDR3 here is CASSSPSFEQYF. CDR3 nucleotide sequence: TGTGCCAGCAGTTCCCCCTCGTTCGAGCAGTACTTC.

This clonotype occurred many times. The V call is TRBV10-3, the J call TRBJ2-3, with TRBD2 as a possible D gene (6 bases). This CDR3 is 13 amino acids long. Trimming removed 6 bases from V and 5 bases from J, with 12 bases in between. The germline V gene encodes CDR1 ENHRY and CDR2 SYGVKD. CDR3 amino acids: CAIRPLAKDTQYF. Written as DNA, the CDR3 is TGTGCCATCAGACCGCTAGCGAAAGATACGCAGTATTTT.

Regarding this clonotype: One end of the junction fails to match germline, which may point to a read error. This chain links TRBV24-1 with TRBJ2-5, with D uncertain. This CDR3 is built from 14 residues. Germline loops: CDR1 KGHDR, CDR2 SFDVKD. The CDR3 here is CAASDARVGETQYF. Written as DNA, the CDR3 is TGTGCCGCCAGTGATGCAAGGGTCGGGGAGACCCAGTACTTC.

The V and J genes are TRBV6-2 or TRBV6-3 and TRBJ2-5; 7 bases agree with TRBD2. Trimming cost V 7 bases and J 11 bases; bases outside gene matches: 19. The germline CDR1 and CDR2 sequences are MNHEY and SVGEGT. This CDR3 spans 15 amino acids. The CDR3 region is CASIFSGGLYNEQYF. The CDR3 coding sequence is TGTGCCAGCATCTTTTCGGGAGGACTATACAATGAGCAGTACTTC.

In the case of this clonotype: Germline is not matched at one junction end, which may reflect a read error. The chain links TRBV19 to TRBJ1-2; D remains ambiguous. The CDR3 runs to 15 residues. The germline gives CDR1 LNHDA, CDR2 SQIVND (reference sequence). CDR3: CAISVMAVTKGGYTF. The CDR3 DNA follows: TGTGCCATTAGTGTGATGGCCGTTACTAAAGGGGGCTACACCTTC.

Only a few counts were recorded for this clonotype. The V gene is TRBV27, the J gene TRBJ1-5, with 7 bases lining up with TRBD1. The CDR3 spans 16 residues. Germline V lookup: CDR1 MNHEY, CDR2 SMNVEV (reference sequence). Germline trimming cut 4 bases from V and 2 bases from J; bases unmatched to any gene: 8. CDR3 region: CASSSWDSGGNQPQHF. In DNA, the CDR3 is TGTGCCAGCAGTTCCTGGGACAGCGGAGGCAATCAGCCCCAGCATTTT.

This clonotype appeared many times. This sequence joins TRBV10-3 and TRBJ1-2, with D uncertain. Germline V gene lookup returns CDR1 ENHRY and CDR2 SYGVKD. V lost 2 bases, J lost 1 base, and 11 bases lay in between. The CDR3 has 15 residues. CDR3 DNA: TGTGCCATCAGTGAGGGAGGGCTCGGTAACTATGGCTACACCTTC. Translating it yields CAISEGGLGNYGYTF.

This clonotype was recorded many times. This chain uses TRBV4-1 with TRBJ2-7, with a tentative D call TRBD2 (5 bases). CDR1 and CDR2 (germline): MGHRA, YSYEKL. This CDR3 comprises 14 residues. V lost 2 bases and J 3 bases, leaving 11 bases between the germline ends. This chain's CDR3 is CASSQPKRSYEQYF. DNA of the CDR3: TGCGCCAGCAGCCAACCCAAGCGGAGCTACGAGCAGTACTTC.

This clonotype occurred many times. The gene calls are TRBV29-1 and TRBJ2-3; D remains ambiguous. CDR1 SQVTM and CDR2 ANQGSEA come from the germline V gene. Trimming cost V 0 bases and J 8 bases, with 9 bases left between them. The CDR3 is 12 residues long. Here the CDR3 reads CSVEDLVGTQYF. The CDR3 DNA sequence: TGCAGCGTTGAAGATCTAGTCGGTACGCAGTATTTT.

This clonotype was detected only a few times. The CDR3, as DNA: TGCAGCGTTGAACCCCCCGGAGAAACAGATACGCAGTATTTT. This codes for CSVEPPGETDTQYF. The chain employs TRBV29-1 and TRBJ2-3; D uncertain. CDR3 length equals 14 residues. The V gene lost 2 bases and the J gene lost 3 bases, with 12 bases spanning the gap. Germline V CDR1 and CDR2: SQVTM, ANQGSEA.

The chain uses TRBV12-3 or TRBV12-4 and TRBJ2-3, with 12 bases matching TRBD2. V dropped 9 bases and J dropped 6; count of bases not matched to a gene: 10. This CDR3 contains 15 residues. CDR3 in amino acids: CASRITGLAGDTQYF. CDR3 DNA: TGTGCCAGTAGAATTACGGGACTAGCGGGTGATACGCAGTATTTT.

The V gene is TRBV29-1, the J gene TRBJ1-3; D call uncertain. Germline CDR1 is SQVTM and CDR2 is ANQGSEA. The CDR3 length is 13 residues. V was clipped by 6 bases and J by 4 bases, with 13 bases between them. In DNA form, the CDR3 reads TGCAGCGTCGCGTATGGGAAAGGAAACACCATATATTTT. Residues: CSVAYGKGNTIYF.

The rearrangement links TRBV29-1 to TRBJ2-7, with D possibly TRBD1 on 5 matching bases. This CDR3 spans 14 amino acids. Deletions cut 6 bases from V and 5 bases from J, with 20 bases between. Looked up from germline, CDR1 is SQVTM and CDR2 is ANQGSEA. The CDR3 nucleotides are TGCAGCGTAGAAAAGGACAAAGGAATAGACGAGCAGTACTTC. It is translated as CSVEKDKGIDEQYF.

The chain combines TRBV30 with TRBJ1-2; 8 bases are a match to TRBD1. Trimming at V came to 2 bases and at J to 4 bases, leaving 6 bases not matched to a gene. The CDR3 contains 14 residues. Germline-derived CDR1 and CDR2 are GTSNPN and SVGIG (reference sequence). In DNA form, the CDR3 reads TGTGCCTGGAGTTCACGGACAGGGAGCTATGGCTACACCTTC. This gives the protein CAWSSRTGSYGYTF.

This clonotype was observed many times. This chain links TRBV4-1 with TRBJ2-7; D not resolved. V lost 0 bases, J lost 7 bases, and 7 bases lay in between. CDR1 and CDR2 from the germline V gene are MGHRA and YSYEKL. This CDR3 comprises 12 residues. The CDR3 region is CASSQDRAEQYF. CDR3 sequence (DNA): TGCGCCAGCAGCCAAGATAGGGCTGAGCAGTACTTC.

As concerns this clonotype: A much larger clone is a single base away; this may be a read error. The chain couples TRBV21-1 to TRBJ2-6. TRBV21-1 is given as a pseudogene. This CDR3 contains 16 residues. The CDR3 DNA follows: TGTGCCAGCAGCGGACCGAAGGAGTCTGGGCCCAACGTCCTGACTTTC. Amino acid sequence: CASSGPKESGPNVLTF.

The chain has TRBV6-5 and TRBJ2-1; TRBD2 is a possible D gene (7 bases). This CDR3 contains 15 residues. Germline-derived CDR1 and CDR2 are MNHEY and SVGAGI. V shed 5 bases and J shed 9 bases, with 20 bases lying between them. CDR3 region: CASSRGGHLPSEQFF. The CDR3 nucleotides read TGTGCCAGCAGTCGCGGGGGACACCTTCCTAGTGAGCAGTTCTTC.

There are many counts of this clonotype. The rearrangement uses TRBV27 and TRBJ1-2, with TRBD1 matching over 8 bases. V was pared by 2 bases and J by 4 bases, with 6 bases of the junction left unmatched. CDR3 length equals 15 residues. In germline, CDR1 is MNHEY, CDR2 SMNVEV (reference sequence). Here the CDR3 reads CASSLGGTGTYGYTF. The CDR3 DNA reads TGTGCCAGCAGTTTAGGCGGGACAGGAACCTATGGCTACACCTTC.

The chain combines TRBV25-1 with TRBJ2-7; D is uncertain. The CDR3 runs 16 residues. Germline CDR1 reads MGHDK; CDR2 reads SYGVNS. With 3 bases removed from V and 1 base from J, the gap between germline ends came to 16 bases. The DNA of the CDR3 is TGTGCCAGCAGTGACGAGAGAAGGGCCAGGTCCTACGAGCAGTACTTC. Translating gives CASSDERRARSYEQYF.

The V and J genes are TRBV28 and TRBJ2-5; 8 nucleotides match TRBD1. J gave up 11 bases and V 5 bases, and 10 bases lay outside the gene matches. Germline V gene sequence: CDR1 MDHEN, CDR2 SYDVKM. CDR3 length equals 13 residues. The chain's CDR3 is CASSTTDRANQYF. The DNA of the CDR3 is TGTGCCAGCAGTACGACGGACAGGGCTAATCAGTACTTC.

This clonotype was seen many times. For the CDR3, the DNA is TGTGCCATCAAGCGGGAAGGACAAGAGACCCAGTACTTC. Its protein product is CAIKREGQETQYF. This chain joins TRBV10-3 and TRBJ2-5, with TRBD2 matching over 7 bases. After removal of 7 bases from V and 2 bases from J, the junction contained 4 bases not matched to a gene. The germline gives CDR1 ENHRY, CDR2 SYGVKD. The length of the CDR3 is 13 residues.

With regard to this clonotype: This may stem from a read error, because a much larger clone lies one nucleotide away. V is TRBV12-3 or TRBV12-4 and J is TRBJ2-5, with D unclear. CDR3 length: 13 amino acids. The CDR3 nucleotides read TGTGCCAGCGGTTTGGTCCGGCGTGAGACCCAGTACTTC. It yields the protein CASGLVRRETQYF.